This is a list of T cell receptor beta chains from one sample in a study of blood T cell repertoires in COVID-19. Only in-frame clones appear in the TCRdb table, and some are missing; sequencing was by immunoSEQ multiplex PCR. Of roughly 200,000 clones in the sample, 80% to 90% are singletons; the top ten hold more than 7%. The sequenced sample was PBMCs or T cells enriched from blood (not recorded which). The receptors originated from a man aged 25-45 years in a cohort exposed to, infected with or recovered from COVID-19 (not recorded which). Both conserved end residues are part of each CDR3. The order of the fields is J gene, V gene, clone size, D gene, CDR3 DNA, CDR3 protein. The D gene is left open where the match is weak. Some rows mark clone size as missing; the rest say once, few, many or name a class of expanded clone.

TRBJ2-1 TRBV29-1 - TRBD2 TGCAGCGTTAGATCGGGTGCACTAGCGATACCCTACAATGAGCAGTTCTTC CSVRSGALAIPYNEQFF
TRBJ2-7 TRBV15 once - TGTGCCACCAGCAGGGCCAGGGAGGTAGGCGAGCAGTACTTC CATSRAREVGEQYF
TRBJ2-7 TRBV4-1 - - TGCGCCAGCAGCCAAGGTCTAACAGTCACTTCCTACGAGCAGTACTTC CASSQGLTVTSYEQYF
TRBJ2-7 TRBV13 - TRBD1 TGTGCCAGCAGCGAAGGGACAGGGGGCGCGGGCGAGCAGTACTTC CASSEGTGGAGEQYF
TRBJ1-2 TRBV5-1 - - TGCGCCAGCAGCCTATGGGGGGGTAACGGCTACACCTTC CASSLWGGNGYTF
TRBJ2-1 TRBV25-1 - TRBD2 TGTGCCAGCAGTGAATATGTGACTAGCGGGAGTGGCAATGAGCAGTTCTTC CASSEYVTSGSGNEQFF
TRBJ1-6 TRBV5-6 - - TGTGCCAGCAGCTTTAGAAGTGGACTTAATTCACCCCTCCACTTT CASSFRSGLNSPLHF
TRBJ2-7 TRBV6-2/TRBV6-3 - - TGTGCCAGCAGCGGGAGACAGGAACTCTACGAGCAGTACTTC CASSGRQELYEQYF
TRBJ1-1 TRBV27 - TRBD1 TGTGCCAGCATGGACAGGGGGCGGGTGAACACTGAAGCTTTCTTT CASMDRGRVNTEAFF
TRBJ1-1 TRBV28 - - TGTGCCAGCAGTAAACAGGGAGGGGGGGAGAAGACTGAAGCTTTCTTT CASSKQGGGEKTEAFF
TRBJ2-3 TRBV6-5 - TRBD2 TGTGCCAGCAGATGGACTAGCGGGAAAACAGATACGCAGTATTTT CASRWTSGKTDTQYF
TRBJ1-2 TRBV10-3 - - TGTGCCATCAGAGCCAGACAGGTTCACGATGGCTACACCTTC CAIRARQVHDGYTF
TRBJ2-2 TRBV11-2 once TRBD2 TGTGCCAGCAGCTCGGTCCGGGGGGACGTCGGGGAGCTGTTTTTT CASSSVRGDVGELFF
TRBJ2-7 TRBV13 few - TGTGCCAGCAGCTTTCTAGGGGGATACGAGCAGTACTTC CASSFLGGYEQYF
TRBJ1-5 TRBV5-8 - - TGTGCCAGCAGCTTCGAACTGTATCAGCCCCAGCATTTT CASSFELYQPQHF
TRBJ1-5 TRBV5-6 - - TGTGCCAGCAGCTTCTCAGGGACTGCCATTAGCAATCAGCCCCAGCATTTT CASSFSGTAISNQPQHF
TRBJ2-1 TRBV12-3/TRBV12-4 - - TGTGCCAGCAGTTTCCGACGGGATGAGCAGTTCTTC CASSFRRDEQFF
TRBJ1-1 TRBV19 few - TGTGCCAGTAGTATTCGGAGGAGTGAAGGGATGTTGGAAGCTTTCTTT CASSIRRSEGMLEAFF
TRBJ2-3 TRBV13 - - TGTGCCAGCAGCTCATCGGGAGTAGATACGCAGTATTTT CASSSSGVDTQYF
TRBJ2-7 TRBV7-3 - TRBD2 TGTGCCAGCAGCGCCCGAGGAGCGGGACCCTACGAGCAGTACTTC CASSARGAGPYEQYF
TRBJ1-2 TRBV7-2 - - TGTGCCAGCAGCTTAAATGGTCGTAGGAGCTATGGCTACACCTTC CASSLNGRRSYGYTF
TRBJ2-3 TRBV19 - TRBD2 TGTGCCAGTCAGTCCGGGACTAGCGGAACAGATACGCAGTATTTT CASQSGTSGTDTQYF
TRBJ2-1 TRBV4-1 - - TGCGCCAGCAGCTCGAGACAGGGAGGCTCCTACAATGAGCAGTTCTTC CASSSRQGGSYNEQFF
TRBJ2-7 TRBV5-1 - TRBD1 TGCGCCAGCCACCCGGGACAGTCTTACTCCTACGAGCAGTACTTC CASHPGQSYSYEQYF
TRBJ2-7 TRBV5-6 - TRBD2 TGTGCCAGCAGCCCTGGGACTAGCGGGAGGACATTCCACTTC CASSPGTSGRTFHF
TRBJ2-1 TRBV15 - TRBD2 TGTGCCACCAGCAGAAAGCGGGAGGGTCATGAGCAGTTCTTC CATSRKREGHEQFF
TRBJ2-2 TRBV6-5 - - TGTGCCAGCCGAGTCGGGAACACCGGGGAGCTGTTTTTT CASRVGNTGELFF
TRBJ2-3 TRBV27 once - TGTGCCAGCAGTGTTTATCGCCCCACGTGGACACATAACAACACAGATACGCAGTATTTT CASSVYRPTWTHNNTDTQYF
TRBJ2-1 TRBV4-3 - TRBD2 TGCGCCAGCAGCCAAGCCACCCTAGCGGGAGCCCGCAATGAGCAGTTCTTC CASSQATLAGARNEQFF
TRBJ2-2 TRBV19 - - TGTGCCAGTAGTTCCGACAGAGGGGAGCTGTTTTTT CASSSDRGELFF
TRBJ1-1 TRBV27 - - TGTGCCAGCAGTCCAAGACAGAACACTGAAGCTTTCTTT CASSPRQNTEAFF
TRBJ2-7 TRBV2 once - TGTGCCAGCAGCCTAGACCCCTACGAGCAGTACTTC CASSLDPYEQYF
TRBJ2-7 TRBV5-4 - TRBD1 TGTGCCAGCAGTTCGCGACCCGACAGGGAATTATACGAGCAGTACTTC CASSSRPDRELYEQYF
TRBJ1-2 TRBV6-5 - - TGTGCCAGCAGTTACTCAGGGGGCTATGGCTACACCTTC CASSYSGGYGYTF
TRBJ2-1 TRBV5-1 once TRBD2 TGCGCCAGCAGCTTGTTGACAGCCCCCCGGCGGGAGGAGAAGTGGAATGAGCAGTTCTTC CASSLLTAPRREEKWNEQFF
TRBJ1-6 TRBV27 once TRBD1 TGTGCCAGCAGTCTGGACAGGGGGAGGAATTCACCCCTCCACTTT CASSLDRGRNSPLHF